This TCR beta chain is from a study of blood T cells in healthy people across ages. The study's findings and limits: What prevented conclusive comparison of naive and antigen-experienced cells was that PBMCs were unsorted.

The CDR3 length is 18 residues. V was clipped by 1 base and J by 4 bases, with 18 bases between them. Germline values: CDR1 SGHRS, CDR2 YFSETQ. This clonotype was seen a handful of times. The antigen is not known. It was ten milliliters of peripheral blood that were drawn from each donor. Primed by a sample-barcoded 5' primer and a J-beta primer mix, a second PCR proceeded for about 6 to 12 cycles. TCRdb redid the calling of the 5' RACE reads with MiXCR, one entry per CDR3 protein. Among 2 million or so distinct CDR3 sequences listed, around 50% were seen once. The receptor's source is a middle-aged woman in good health. The chain carries TRBV5-1 and TRBJ2-6; D not certain. Sequenced material: blood. In DNA, the CDR3 is TGCGCCAGCAGCTTGTTTCACGGATCATTCTCGGGGGCCAACGTCCTGACTTTC. It specifies CASSLFHGSFSGANVLTF.